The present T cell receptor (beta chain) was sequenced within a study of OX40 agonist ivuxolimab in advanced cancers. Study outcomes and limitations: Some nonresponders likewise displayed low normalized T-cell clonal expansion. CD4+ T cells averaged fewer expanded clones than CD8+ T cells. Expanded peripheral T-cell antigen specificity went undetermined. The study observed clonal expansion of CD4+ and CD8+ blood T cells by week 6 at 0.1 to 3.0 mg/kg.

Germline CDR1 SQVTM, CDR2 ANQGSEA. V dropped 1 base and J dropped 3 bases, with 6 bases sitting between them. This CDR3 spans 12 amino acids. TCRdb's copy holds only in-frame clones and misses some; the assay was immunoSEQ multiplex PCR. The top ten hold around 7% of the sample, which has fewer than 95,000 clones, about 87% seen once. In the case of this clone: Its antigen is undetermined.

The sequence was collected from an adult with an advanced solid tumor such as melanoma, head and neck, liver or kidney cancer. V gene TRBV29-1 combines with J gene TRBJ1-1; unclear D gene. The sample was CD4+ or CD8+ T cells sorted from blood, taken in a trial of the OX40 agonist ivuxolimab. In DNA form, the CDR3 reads TGCAGCGTTGAAGTCCCGGACACTGAAGCTTTCTTT. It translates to CSVEVPDTEAFF.